The 20 T cell receptor beta chains below all came from one sample that was sequenced in a study of T cell responses to AZD1222 COVID-19 vaccine. Measured with immunoSEQ multiplex PCR; TCRdb has only the in-frame clones, and not every one. The repertoire holds some 130,000 clones, with about nine tenths as singletons. This specimen was peripheral blood, taken 28 days after the second AZD1222 dose. The receptor source for this set is an adult who received the AZD1222 COVID-19 vaccine.

The gene calls are TRBV2 and TRBJ2-4; 7 positions agree with TRBD1. The germline CDR1 and CDR2 sequences are SNHLY and FYNNEI. V was pared by 3 bases and J by 16 bases, with 9 bases of the junction left unmatched. The CDR3 length is 12 residues. CDR3 coding DNA: TGTGCCAGCAGTGAGATAGTGGACAGGTACTACTTC. The encoded protein is CASSEIVDRYYF. The whole variable domain, remainder taken from reference TRBV2 and TRBJ2-4, is EPEVTQTPSHQVTQMGQEVILRCVPISNHLYFYWYRQILGQKVEFLVSFYNNEISEKSEIFDDQFSVERPDGSNFTLKIRSTKLEDSAMYFCASSEIVDRYYFGAGTRLSVL.

This clone appeared a few times. The gene calls are TRBV7-6 and TRBJ2-3, with D possibly being TRBD2 (6 bases). From germline, CDR1 is SGHVS and CDR2 FNYEAQ. The ends were cut back, 0 bases at V and 2 bases at J, with 12 bases in the middle. CDR3 length equals 16 residues. The CDR3 region has the DNA TGTGCCAGCAGCTTAGCAGGCCAGCGGGCCACAGATACGCAGTATTTT. Protein product: CASSLAGQRATDTQYF.

This chain connects TRBV5-1 to TRBJ1-1; the match to TRBD1 covers 7 bases. Germline-derived CDR1 and CDR2 are SGHRS and YFSETQ. The CDR3 has 15 amino acids. Unmatched junction bases numbered 7, after V lost 5 bases and J lost 0 bases. CDR3 in amino acids: CASSPGGSVNTEAFF. CDR3 in DNA: TGCGCCAGCAGTCCAGGGGGTTCGGTGAACACTGAAGCTTTCTTT.

The chain recombines TRBV25-1 with TRBJ2-7, with D perhaps matching TRBD1 or TRBD2 (6 bases each). Trimming cost V 2 bases and J 4 bases, with 15 bases left between them. CDR1 is MGHDK, CDR2 SYGVNS, per germline. This CDR3 comprises 15 residues. The chain's CDR3 is CASSEGGGLTYEQYF. CDR3 bases: TGTGCCAGCAGTGAAGGAGGGGGACTGACATACGAGCAGTACTTC.

This sequence joins TRBV7-2 and TRBJ1-6; 12 bases are shared with TRBD1. The CDR3 consists of 16 residues. The J segment lost 8 bases and the V segment lost 4 bases, leaving 6 bases of the junction unmatched. Germline V gene data show CDR1 as SGHTA and CDR2 as FQGNSA. The CDR3 nucleotides are TGTGCCAGCAGCTCCCGGGACAGGGGGCTCGATTCACCCCTCCACTTT. Amino acids: CASSSRDRGLDSPLHF.

The chain has TRBV13 and TRBJ2-7; D uncertain. CDR1 is PRHDT and CDR2 is FYEKMQ in the germline V gene (reference sequence). Trimming took off 1 base at V and 2 bases at J, with 9 bases between the two ends. The CDR3 extends over 14 amino acids. CDR3 DNA sequence: TGTGCCAGCAGCTTAGTCGGTCGGACCTACGAGCAGTACTTC. This codes for CASSLVGRTYEQYF.

The genes are TRBV9 and TRBJ2-2; D is unresolved. The CDR3 has 15 residues. Trimming stripped 0 bases from V and 7 bases from J, with 13 bases between. Germline V lookup: CDR1 SGDLS, CDR2 YYNGEE. The chain's CDR3 is CASSVGPGSVGELFF. The CDR3 region has the DNA TGTGCCAGCAGCGTAGGCCCGGGTTCGGTCGGGGAGCTGTTTTTT.

The rearrangement joins TRBV15 to TRBJ1-1; 7 nucleotides line up with TRBD1. J gave up 4 bases and V 8 bases, and 1 base lay outside the gene matches. This CDR3 region has 11 residues. Germline CDR1 reads LNHNV; CDR2 reads YYDKDF (reference sequence). CDR3: CATQGVTEAFF. Written as DNA, the CDR3 is TGTGCCACCCAGGGGGTCACTGAAGCTTTCTTT.

This chain uses TRBV27 with TRBJ1-1, with unresolved D. Deletions cut 6 bases from V and 6 bases from J, with 11 bases between. CDR1 is MNHEY, CDR2 SMNVEV, per germline (reference sequence). The CDR3 runs to 12 residues. The CDR3 DNA reads TGTGCCAGCAGCCCCAGGAGGTCTGAAGCTTTCTTT. Its protein is CASSPRRSEAFF.

The chain is built from TRBV6-1 and TRBJ2-1; 9 bases map to TRBD1. CDR3 length equals 16 residues. Germline assignment: CDR1 MNHNS and CDR2 SASEGT. V was pared by 0 bases and J by 5 bases, with 5 bases of the junction left unmatched. This chain's CDR3 is CASSEALGQGNNEQFF. CDR3 nucleotides: TGTGCCAGCAGTGAAGCACTAGGACAGGGGAACAATGAGCAGTTCTTC.

The gene calls are TRBV5-1 and TRBJ2-1; the match to TRBD2 covers 9 bases. The J segment lost 7 bases and the V segment lost 2 bases, leaving 7 bases of the junction unmatched. Germline CDR1 SGHRS, CDR2 YFSETQ. The CDR3 totals 15 residues. The CDR3 is CASSFGLAGTNEQFF. The DNA of the CDR3 is TGCGCCAGCAGCTTTGGCCTAGCGGGAACGAATGAGCAGTTCTTC.

The chain links TRBV27 to TRBJ1-1; D call uncertain. The CDR3 spans 12 residues. CDR1 and CDR2 from the germline V gene are MNHEY and SMNVEV (reference sequence). V shed 6 bases and J shed 4 bases, with 9 bases lying between them. The CDR3 nucleotides read TGTGCCAGCAGCCGAGCTGGCACTGAAGCTTTCTTT. Translating it yields CASSRAGTEAFF.

The chain links TRBV29-1 to TRBJ2-6, with D unresolved. CDR1 is SQVTM and CDR2 is ANQGSEA in the germline V gene. The CDR3 is made up of 12 amino acids. V dropped 2 bases and J dropped 3 bases, with 2 bases sitting between them. CDR3 amino acids: CSVEFGANVLTF. CDR3 coding DNA: TGCAGCGTTGAATTTGGGGCCAACGTCCTGACTTTC. The full variable domain, rest sourced from reference TRBV29-1 and TRBJ2-6, is SAVISQKPSRDICQRGTSLTIQCQVDSQVTMMFWYRQQPGQSLTLIATANQGSEATYESGFVIDKFPISRPNLTFSTLTVSNMSPEDSSIYLCSVEFGANVLTFGAGSRLTVL.

The chain links TRBV7-2 to TRBJ1-1; TRBD1 is a possible D gene (6 bases). The germline V gene has CDR1 SGHTA and CDR2 FQGNSA. V gave up 5 bases and J gave up 0 bases, with 13 bases separating them. This CDR3 has 15 residues. CDR3 region: CASSRKGDLNTEAFF. For the CDR3, the DNA is TGTGCCAGCAGCCGGAAGGGGGACTTGAACACTGAAGCTTTCTTT.

The chain recombines TRBV7-7 with TRBJ1-1; D remains unclear. Trimming removed 5 bases at V and 6 bases at J, with 13 bases between. Germline V gene lookup returns CDR1 SSHAT and CDR2 FNYEAQ (reference sequence). The CDR3 sequence is 13 residues long. CDR3 in amino acids: CASSKALDAEAFF. DNA of the CDR3: TGTGCCAGCAGCAAAGCGTTGGACGCTGAAGCTTTCTTT.

The rearrangement links TRBV9 to TRBJ1-6; possible D gene TRBD1, 5 bases. Trimming cost V 2 bases and J 9 bases, with 12 bases left between them. The CDR3 sequence is 14 residues long. Germline V gene data show CDR1 as SGDLS and CDR2 as YYNGEE. The CDR3 coding sequence is TGTGCCAGCAGCGTCTCACAGGACCTTTCACCCCTCCACTTT. It encodes CASSVSQDLSPLHF.

The chain employs TRBV7-2 and TRBJ2-5; D perhaps matches TRBD2 (7 bases). The ends were cut back, 5 bases at V and 2 bases at J, with 15 bases in the middle. Germline values: CDR1 SGHTA, CDR2 FQGNSA. The CDR3 runs 15 residues. Here the CDR3 DNA reads TGTGCCAGCAGCGCCTTAGGGGGGGTTCAAGAGACCCAGTACTTC. It encodes CASSALGGVQETQYF.

The table lists this clone with a count of one. V usage is TRBV6-5 and J usage is TRBJ2-7, with 14 bases lining up with TRBD2. This CDR3 region has 15 residues. V shed 6 bases, J shed 1 base, and the junction held 2 bases outside the gene matches. CDR1 and CDR2 from the germline V gene are MNHEY and SVGAGI. CDR3 region: CASRRLAGGSYEQYF. CDR3 coding DNA: TGTGCCAGCAGAAGACTAGCGGGAGGGTCCTACGAGCAGTACTTC.

The chain couples TRBV6-2 or TRBV6-3 to TRBJ2-5; the D is unclear. The CDR3 is 19 amino acids. The V end was cut by 0 bases, the J end by 1 base, with 21 bases between. Germline loops: CDR1 MNHEY, CDR2 SVGEGT. CDR3 amino acids: CASSYSTRLDRSIQETQYF. CDR3 nucleotides: TGTGCCAGCAGTTACTCGACCAGGCTAGACCGGAGTATCCAAGAGACCCAGTACTTC.

The genes are TRBV5-5 and TRBJ1-2; 9 bases fit TRBD1. The germline V gene has CDR1 SGHKS and CDR2 YYEKEE (reference sequence). This CDR3 comprises 16 residues. V shed 0 bases and J 2 bases; nucleotides not matched to a gene: 5. The CDR3 DNA sequence: TGTGCCAGCAGCTTGGACCTTGACAGGGGGAACTATGGCTACACCTTC. Its protein is CASSLDLDRGNYGYTF.